The 26 T cell receptor beta chains reported below all come from one sample, sequenced in a study of radiotherapy plus CTLA-4 blockade in lung cancer. Assay: immunoSEQ multiplex PCR; the TCRdb copy retains only in-frame clones and omits some. Altogether 40,000 to 45,000 clones are present, roughly three quarters being singletons, with the ten largest covering approximately 2.4%. This sample comprised peripheral blood, obtained from a patient treated with radiotherapy plus ipilimumab. These TCRs come from a human donor with non-small cell lung cancer whose response to radiotherapy plus ipilimumab could not be evaluated.

The V gene is TRBV9, the J gene TRBJ1-1; 8 bases agree with TRBD1. The CDR3 is 15 residues long. Trimming at V came to 4 bases and at J to 6 bases, leaving 11 bases not matched to a gene. The germline V gene has CDR1 SGDLS and CDR2 YYNGEE. CDR3 region: CASSPRQGSGAEAFF. DNA of the CDR3: TGTGCCAGCAGCCCCCGACAGGGGAGCGGTGCTGAAGCTTTCTTT.

The rearrangement joins TRBV28 to TRBJ2-3, with TRBD2 matching 7 bases. Germline assignment: CDR1 MDHEN and CDR2 SYDVKM. The length of the CDR3 is 14 residues. J was trimmed by 4 bases and V by 4 bases; bases with no gene match: 5. Written as DNA, the CDR3 is TGTGCCAGCAGTTCCGGACTAGTTTCAGATACGCAGTATTTT. Residues: CASSSGLVSDTQYF. The complete variable domain, with remaining parts taken from reference TRBV28 and TRBJ2-3, reads DVKVTQSSRYLVKRTGEKVFLECVQDMDHENMFWYRQDPGLGLRLIYFSYDVKMKEKGDIPEGYSVSREKKERFSLILESASTNQTSMYLCASSSGLVSDTQYFGPGTRLTVL.

The gene calls are TRBV4-2 and TRBJ2-7; maybe TRBD2 (6 bases). With 0 bases removed from V and 0 bases from J, the gap between germline ends came to 12 bases. The CDR3 runs to 16 residues. CDR1 and CDR2 from the germline V gene are LGHNA and YNFKEQ. CDR3 protein: CASSQEGEGLSYEQYF. CDR3 bases: TGTGCCAGCAGCCAAGAGGGAGAGGGACTCTCCTACGAGCAGTACTTC.

The V call is TRBV5-1, the J call TRBJ2-1; 9 bases match TRBD1. CDR1 is SGHRS, CDR2 YFSETQ, per germline. The ends lost 4 bases at V and 7 bases at J; junction bases unmatched: 12. There are 16 residues in the CDR3. The CDR3 DNA reads TGCGCCAGCAGCGTGCAATCCGTGACAGGGGGAAATGAGCAGTTCTTC. Protein product: CASSVQSVTGGNEQFF.

The chain couples TRBV6-1 to TRBJ2-7; 8 positions match TRBD1. With 6 bases clipped from V and 0 bases from J, the junction kept 7 bases outside the gene matches. This CDR3 spans 15 amino acids. Per germline, CDR1 MNHNS and CDR2 SASEGT. The CDR3 sequence is CASSPQGGYSYEQYF. In nucleotides, the CDR3 is TGTGCCAGCAGCCCACAGGGGGGTTACTCCTACGAGCAGTACTTC.

The rearrangement joins TRBV5-1 to TRBJ2-3, with TRBD1 identical over 8 bases. In germline, CDR1 is SGHRS, CDR2 YFSETQ. The V segment lost 4 bases and the J segment 2 bases; nucleotides outside the gene matches: 6. There are 15 residues in the CDR3. The CDR3 reads CASSRQGRVTDTQYF. The CDR3 DNA reads TGCGCCAGCAGCAGACAGGGGCGGGTCACAGATACGCAGTATTTT.

CDR3 sequence reads: CASSFSTLTSSRIGELFF. The CDR3, as DNA: TGTGCCAGCAGCTTTTCGACCTTAACTAGCTCTAGAATAGGGGAGCTGTTTTTT. The V and J genes are TRBV7-2 and TRBJ2-2; TRBD2 is a possible D gene (6 bases). CDR3 length: 18 amino acids. Germline-derived CDR1 and CDR2 are SGHTA and FQGNSA. Deletions cut 3 bases from V and 8 bases from J, with 25 bases between.

The chain links TRBV4-1 to TRBJ1-4, with 7 bases identical to TRBD1. The J segment lost 8 bases and the V segment lost 0 bases, leaving 6 bases of the junction unmatched. The CDR3 length is 15 residues. Germline V CDR1 and CDR2: MGHRA, YSYEKL. CDR3 coding DNA: TGCGCCAGCAGCCAAGATAACAGGGGACAGGAAAAACTGTTTTTT. Protein: CASSQDNRGQEKLFF.

The V gene is TRBV19, the J gene TRBJ1-5; 7 positions agree with TRBD1. CDR1 LNHDA and CDR2 SQIVND come from the germline V gene (reference sequence). V lost 6 bases, J lost 4 bases, and 18 bases stayed unmatched. The CDR3 extends over 18 amino acids. The CDR3 protein is CASRLVGQSLRRNQPQHF. The CDR3 nucleotides read TGTGCCAGTAGACTCGTGGGACAGAGCCTTAGAAGAAATCAGCCCCAGCATTTT. Together with reference TRBV19 and TRBJ1-5, the CDR3 gives the full variable domain: DGGITQSPKYLFRKEGQNVTLSCEQNLNHDAMYWYRQDPGQGLRLIYYSQIVNDFQKGDIAEGYSVSREKKESFPLTVTSAQKNPTAFYLCASRLVGQSLRRNQPQHFGDGTRLSIL.

This clone turned up a few times. This rearrangement joins TRBV4-2 to TRBJ2-7; D possibly corresponds to TRBD1 (5 bases). Trimming pared 4 bases from V and 3 bases from J, leaving 10 bases between. This CDR3 region has 13 residues. From germline, CDR1 is LGHNA and CDR2 YNFKEQ. The CDR3 is CASSPQGRYEQYF. CDR3 in DNA: TGTGCCAGCAGCCCTCAGGGTCGCTACGAGCAGTACTTC.

The chain carries TRBV5-6 and TRBJ1-2, with TRBD1 matching 9 bases. CDR1 is SGHDT, CDR2 YYEEEE, per germline. The CDR3 has 18 residues. V dropped 5 bases and J dropped 4; count of bases not matched to a gene: 18. The CDR3 DNA is TGTGCCAGCAGTTATGACCGGGGGACAGGGTTGCGAAGCTATGGCTACACCTTC. It translates to CASSYDRGTGLRSYGYTF.

This clone was found once. This sample includes further DNA sequences coding for the same CDR3. The chain has TRBV9 and TRBJ1-4; TRBD1 is a possible D gene (5 bases). V shed 0 bases and J shed 7 bases, with 10 bases lying between them. Per the germline V gene, CDR1 is SGDLS and CDR2 is YYNGEE. There are 14 residues in the CDR3. The CDR3: CASSVAGGGEKLFF. CDR3 bases: TGTGCCAGCAGCGTAGCCGGCGGGGGTGAAAAACTGTTTTTT.

The chain is built from TRBV4-1 and TRBJ1-5; D not certain. V dropped 1 base and J dropped 0 bases, with 19 bases sitting between them. Per germline, CDR1 MGHRA and CDR2 YSYEKL. The CDR3 runs 19 residues. The CDR3 reads CASSQGFIAGRRSNQPQHF. CDR3 nucleotides: TGCGCCAGCAGCCAAGGATTCATTGCAGGTAGGCGTAGCAATCAGCCCCAGCATTTT.

This chain connects TRBV7-2 to TRBJ2-7, with D possibly TRBD2 on 6 matching bases. This CDR3 contains 14 residues. Germline CDR1 and CDR2: SGHTA and FQGNSA. V dropped 4 bases and J dropped 1 base, with 11 bases sitting between them. CDR3 DNA sequence: TGTGCCAGCAGCTCTCTGGCGGGATCCTACGAGCAGTACTTC. This translates into CASSSLAGSYEQYF.

The V call is TRBV6-1, the J call TRBJ1-2; 7 bases are a match to TRBD1. The V gene's germline CDR1 is MNHNS and CDR2 SASEGT. This CDR3 comprises 14 residues. Germline trimming cut 6 bases from V and 11 bases from J; bases unmatched to any gene: 15. CDR3 nucleotide sequence: TGTGCCAGCAGCAGAGAGGGGGCCCCTTCGCAGTACACCTTC. It specifies CASSREGAPSQYTF.

Only one count was recorded for this clone. V is TRBV5-6 and J is TRBJ1-5; possible D gene TRBD1, 5 bases. V lost 0 bases and J 0 bases, leaving 10 bases between the germline ends. Per germline, CDR1 SGHDT and CDR2 YYEEEE. The CDR3 runs 16 residues. The CDR3 DNA sequence: TGTGCCAGCAGCTTGGCCCAGGGAACTAGCAATCAGCCCCAGCATTTT. Residues: CASSLAQGTSNQPQHF.

This clone appeared once. This chain connects TRBV7-8 to TRBJ1-5, with D possibly matching TRBD1 (6 bases). V shed 1 base and J shed 6 bases, with 13 bases lying between them. The CDR3 sequence is 15 residues long. In germline, CDR1 is SGHVS, CDR2 FQNEAQ. The CDR3 DNA reads as TGTGCCAGCAGCTTAGAGGGTGGGGGCGCTCAGCCCCAGCATTTT. It is translated as CASSLEGGGAQPQHF. The full variable domain, rest sourced from reference TRBV7-8 and TRBJ1-5, is GAGVSQSPRYKVAKRGQDVALRCDPISGHVSLFWYQQALGQGPEFLTYFQNEAQLDKSGLPSDRFFAERPEGSVSTLKIQRTQQEDSAVYLCASSLEGGGAQPQHFGDGTRLSIL.

This clone was seen just once. This chain uses TRBV28 with TRBJ1-4; TRBD1 matches at 7 bases. The CDR3 has 18 amino acids. Losses at the gene ends were 6 bases for V and 5 bases for J; bases not matched to a gene: 18. Per germline, CDR1 MDHEN and CDR2 SYDVKM. CDR3 loop: CASRHRRPQGTSNEKLFF. The CDR3 coding sequence is TGTGCCAGCAGACACCGCCGCCCACAGGGGACCTCCAATGAAAAACTGTTTTTT.

The V call is TRBV4-3, the J call TRBJ1-1; D may be TRBD1 (5 bases). In germline, CDR1 is LGHNA, CDR2 YSLEER. The V end lost 5 bases, the J end lost 4 bases, and 17 bases lay between the germline ends. The CDR3 runs to 15 residues. The CDR3 loop is CASSAKTGRGTEAFF. For the CDR3, the DNA is TGCGCCAGCAGCGCGAAGACGGGGAGGGGCACTGAAGCTTTCTTT.

This clone occurred a few times. The chain couples TRBV30 to TRBJ2-5; TRBD2 matches 8 bases. The CDR3 sequence is 15 residues long. CDR1 and CDR2 from the germline V gene are GTSNPN and SVGIG (reference sequence). Losses at the gene ends were 2 bases for V and 1 base for J; bases not matched to a gene: 6. This CDR3 is CAWSQSAGAQETQYF. The CDR3 DNA reads TGTGCCTGGAGTCAATCAGCGGGAGCCCAAGAGACCCAGTACTTC.

The gene calls are TRBV27 and TRBJ1-6; tentatively, D is TRBD1 (6 bases). Per germline, CDR1 MNHEY and CDR2 SMNVEV (reference sequence). The CDR3 runs to 16 residues. Trimming took 2 bases from V and 5 from J, leaving 13 bases between them. This CDR3 is CASSLLPGQNNSPLHF. The CDR3 region has the DNA TGTGCCAGCAGTTTACTTCCGGGACAAAATAATTCACCCCTCCACTTT.

The chain has TRBV7-2 and TRBJ2-2; the match to TRBD2 covers 7 bases. Trimming took 7 bases from V and 5 from J; bases not matched to a gene: 4. Germline V CDR1 and CDR2: SGHTA, FQGNSA. CDR3 length equals 13 residues. CDR3 DNA sequence: TGTGCCAGCACGGGACTACCTACCGGGGAGCTGTTTTTT. Translating it yields CASTGLPTGELFF. The full variable domain, completed using reference TRBV7-2 and TRBJ2-2, is GAGVSQSPSNKVTEKGKDVELRCDPISGHTALYWYRQSLGQGLEFLIYFQGNSAPDKSGLPSDRFSAERTGGSVSTLTIQRTQQEDSAVYLCASTGLPTGELFFGEGSRLTVL.

The V call is TRBV18, the J call TRBJ1-1, with D possibly being TRBD1 (5 bases). V lost 6 bases to trimming and J lost 1 base, with 15 bases between them. This CDR3 is 15 amino acids long. Germline assignment: CDR1 KGHSH and CDR2 LQKENI. This CDR3 reads CASSTWGARNTEAFF. Written as DNA, the CDR3 is TGTGCCAGCTCCACGTGGGGCGCACGGAACACTGAAGCTTTCTTT.

V is TRBV18 and J is TRBJ1-1; 8 bases match TRBD1. V lost 4 bases and J lost 1; bases outside the gene matches: 5. This CDR3 is 15 amino acids long. The germline gives CDR1 KGHSH, CDR2 LQKENI. The CDR3 reads CASSLQGVGNTEAFF. The CDR3 DNA is TGTGCCAGCTCACTACAGGGGGTGGGGAACACTGAAGCTTTCTTT.

The CDR3 protein is CASSVIGGNRGEQFF. In DNA, the CDR3 is TGTGCCAGCAGTGTGATAGGGGGCAACAGGGGTGAGCAGTTCTTC. The gene calls are TRBV2 and TRBJ2-1, with 7 nucleotides matching TRBD1. The CDR3 has 15 residues. Per germline, CDR1 SNHLY and CDR2 FYNNEI. J gave up 9 bases and V 4 bases, and 12 bases lay outside the gene matches. Together with reference TRBV2 and TRBJ2-1, the CDR3 gives the full variable domain: EPEVTQTPSHQVTQMGQEVILRCVPISNHLYFYWYRQILGQKVEFLVSFYNNEISEKSEIFDDQFSVERPDGSNFTLKIRSTKLEDSAMYFCASSVIGGNRGEQFFGPGTRLTVL.

This clone was picked up a small number of times. The V call is TRBV6-1, the J call TRBJ2-3; 7 bases map to TRBD1. CDR1 and CDR2 from the germline V gene are MNHNS and SASEGT. The V segment lost 6 bases and the J segment 1 base; nucleotides outside the gene matches: 7. The CDR3 is made up of 15 amino acids. For the CDR3, the DNA is TGTGCCAGCAGCCGGGGACAGTACGGCACAGATACGCAGTATTTT. Translating it yields CASSRGQYGTDTQYF.